This T cell receptor (beta chain) was identified in a study of response to subunit inactivated influenza vaccine. The germline CDR1 and CDR2 sequences are KGHSH and LQKENI. With 0 bases removed from V and 5 bases from J, the gap between germline ends came to 7 bases. The CDR3 consists of 14 residues. TCRdb reprocessed the RT-PCR reads with MiXCR, giving one entry per CDR3 protein. The sample consists of hundreds of thousands of distinct CDR3 sequences, about 10% of them appearing once. This clonotype has just a few counts. This same sample was also taken into another study, of T cells expressing NK-cell markers. This second study says: UMIs were included in TCR beta cDNA generated by 5'RACE template switching.

The origin of this receptor is a man aged 50 to 59 who received an inactivated influenza vaccine. The chain recombines TRBV18 with TRBJ2-2, with D unclear. The sample here was PBMCs from blood, taken on the day of vaccination. The CDR3 nucleotides read TGTGCCAGCTCACCACCGACACGGACCGGGGAGCTGTTTTTT. Amino acids: CASSPPTRTGELFF.